This T cell receptor beta chain was retrieved from a study of Graves' ophthalmopathy and Graves' hyperthyroidism. Whole-study context: Blood was drawn at initial diagnosis, before any treatment.

Stable hyperthyroidism referred to disease that showed no ophthalmopathy within 18 months of follow-up. Hyperthyroidism in these 18- to 65-year-old patients was newly diagnosed, lasting under 2 months. Other autoimmune diseases, uncontrolled infections, pregnancy or lactation excluded patients from enrollment. The sequenced template was RNA, covering the TCR beta CDR3 region. The workflow started with a first-round RT-PCR run with HTBI primers and then moved on to a second-round multiplex PCR. TCRdb reprocessed the multiplex PCR reads with MiXCR, giving one entry per CDR3 protein. Here the sample spans tens of thousands of distinct CDR3 sequences, roughly 52% being singletons. With regard to this clonotype: An end of the junction differs from the germline gene, which may be a read error.

This clonotype was obtained from an adult woman with stable Graves' hyperthyroidism. Sequences were obtained from peripheral blood.

CDR3 coding DNA: TGCGCCAGCAGTGAATTTGTCACCGTAGGTTCACCCCTCCACTTT. Encoded protein: CASSEFVTVGSPLHF. The rearrangement links TRBV25-1 to TRBJ1-6; D gene uncertain. There are 15 residues in the CDR3. CDR1 is MGHDK and CDR2 is SYGVNS in the germline V gene.